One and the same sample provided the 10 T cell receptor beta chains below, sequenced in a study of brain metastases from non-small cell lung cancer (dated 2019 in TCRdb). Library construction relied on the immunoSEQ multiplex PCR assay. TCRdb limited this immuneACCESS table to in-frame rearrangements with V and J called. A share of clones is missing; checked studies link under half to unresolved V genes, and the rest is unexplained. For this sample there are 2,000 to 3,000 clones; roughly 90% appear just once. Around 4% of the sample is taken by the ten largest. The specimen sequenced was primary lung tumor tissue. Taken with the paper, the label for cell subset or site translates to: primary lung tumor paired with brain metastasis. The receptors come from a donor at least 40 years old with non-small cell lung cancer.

This CDR3 reads CASSLGQGYGNTIYF. CDR3 coding DNA: TGTGCCAGCAGCCTAGGACAGGGGTACGGAAACACCATATATTTT. This chain connects TRBV7-3 to TRBJ1-3; 9 bases are shared with TRBD1. From germline, CDR1 is SGHTA and CDR2 FQGTGA. This CDR3 is 15 amino acids long. V gave up 5 bases and J gave up 4 bases; unmatched junction bases: 6.

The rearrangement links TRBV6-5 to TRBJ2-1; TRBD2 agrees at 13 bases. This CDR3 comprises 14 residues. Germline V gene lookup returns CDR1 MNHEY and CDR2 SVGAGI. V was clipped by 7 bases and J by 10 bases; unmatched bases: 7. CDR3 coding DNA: TGTGCCAGCAACGGACTAGCGGGAGATCGGGAGCAGTTCTTC. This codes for CASNGLAGDREQFF.

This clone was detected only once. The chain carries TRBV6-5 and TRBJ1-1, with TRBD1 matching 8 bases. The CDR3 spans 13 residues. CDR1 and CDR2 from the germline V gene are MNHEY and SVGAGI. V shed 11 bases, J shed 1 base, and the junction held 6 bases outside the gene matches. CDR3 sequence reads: CAGGQGPNTEAFF. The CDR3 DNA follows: TGTGCCGGCGGACAGGGCCCGAACACTGAAGCTTTCTTT.

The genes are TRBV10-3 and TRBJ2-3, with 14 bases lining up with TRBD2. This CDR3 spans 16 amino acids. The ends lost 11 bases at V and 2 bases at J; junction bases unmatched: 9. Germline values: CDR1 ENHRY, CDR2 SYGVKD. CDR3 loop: CASETSGGGHTDTQYF. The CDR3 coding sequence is TGTGCCTCCGAGACTAGCGGGGGGGGGCACACAGATACGCAGTATTTT.

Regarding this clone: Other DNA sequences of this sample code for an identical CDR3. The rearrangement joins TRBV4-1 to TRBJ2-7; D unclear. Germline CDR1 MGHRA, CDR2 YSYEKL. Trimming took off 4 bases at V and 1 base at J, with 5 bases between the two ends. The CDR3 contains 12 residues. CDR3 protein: CASSPGSYEQYF. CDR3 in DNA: TGCGCCAGCAGCCCCGGATCCTACGAGCAGTACTTC.

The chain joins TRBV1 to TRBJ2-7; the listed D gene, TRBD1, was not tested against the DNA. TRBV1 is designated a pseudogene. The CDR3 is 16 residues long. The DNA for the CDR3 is TGCACCAGCAGCCAGGAACCCGGGACAGGTCGCTACGAGCAGTACTTC. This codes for CTSSQEPGTGRYEQYF.

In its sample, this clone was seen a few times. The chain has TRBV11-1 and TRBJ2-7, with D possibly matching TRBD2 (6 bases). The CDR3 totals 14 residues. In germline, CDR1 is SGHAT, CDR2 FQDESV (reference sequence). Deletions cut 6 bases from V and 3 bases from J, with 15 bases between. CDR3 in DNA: TGTGCCAGCAGTGTTACCGGGACTCTCTACGAGCAGTACTTC. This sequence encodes CASSVTGTLYEQYF. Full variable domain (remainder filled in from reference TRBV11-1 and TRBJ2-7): EAEVAQSPRYKITEKSQAVAFWCDPISGHATLYWYRQILGQGPELLVQFQDESVVDDSQLPKDRFSAERLKGVDSTLKIQPAELGDSAMYLCASSVTGTLYEQYFGPGTRLTVT.

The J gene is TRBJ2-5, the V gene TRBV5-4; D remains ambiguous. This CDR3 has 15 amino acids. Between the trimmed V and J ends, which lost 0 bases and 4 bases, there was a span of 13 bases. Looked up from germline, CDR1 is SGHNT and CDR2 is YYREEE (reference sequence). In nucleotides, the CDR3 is TGTGCCAGCAGCTTGGAACCCCAAGGATCAGAGACCCAGTACTTC. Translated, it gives CASSLEPQGSETQYF.

The CDR3 loop is CATSRDLARGGDQPQHF. For the CDR3, the DNA is TGTGCCACCAGCAGAGATCTCGCCAGGGGAGGGGATCAGCCCCAGCATTTT. The rearrangement uses TRBV15 and TRBJ1-5; D may be TRBD1 (6 bases). The CDR3 totals 17 residues. From germline, CDR1 is LNHNV and CDR2 YYDKDF (reference sequence). Trimming stripped 0 bases from V and 5 bases from J, with 17 bases between.

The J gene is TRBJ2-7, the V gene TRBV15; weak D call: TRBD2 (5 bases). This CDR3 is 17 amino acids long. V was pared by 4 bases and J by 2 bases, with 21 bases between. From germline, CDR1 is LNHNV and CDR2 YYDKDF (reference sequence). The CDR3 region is CATSILAPRSSPYEQYF. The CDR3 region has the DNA TGTGCCACCAGCATCCTAGCCCCAAGATCGAGCCCCTACGAGCAGTACTTC.